The entry that follows covers one TCR beta chain sequence. Antigen: not known. Trimming removed 3 bases from V and 6 bases from J; junction bases left unmatched: 6. This CDR3 contains 14 residues. Germline V gene data show CDR1 as LNHDA and CDR2 as SQIVND (reference sequence). This specimen belongs to a study of T cell responses to AZD1222 COVID-19 vaccine. Libraries were prepared by immunoSEQ multiplex PCR; TCRdb keeps only in-frame clonotypes and omits some of them. The profile shows 90,000 to 120,000 clones, 70% to 90% of them singletons. Pooled in the analysis were second doses at about 4 or about 12 weeks. Study-wide findings and caveats: Most donors were white British, females outnumbered males, and clonal diversity was possibly underestimated. Reportedly, close to half of spike-specific TCRs are directed against unmutated variant regions.

This TCR came from an adult who received the AZD1222 COVID-19 vaccine. The rearrangement joins TRBV19 to TRBJ2-7; 9 nucleotides match TRBD1. Sequences were derived from peripheral blood, sampled 28 days after the second AZD1222 dose. CDR3 amino acids: CASSMPGQGAEQYF. CDR3 DNA: TGTGCCAGTAGTATGCCGGGACAGGGAGCCGAGCAGTACTTC.